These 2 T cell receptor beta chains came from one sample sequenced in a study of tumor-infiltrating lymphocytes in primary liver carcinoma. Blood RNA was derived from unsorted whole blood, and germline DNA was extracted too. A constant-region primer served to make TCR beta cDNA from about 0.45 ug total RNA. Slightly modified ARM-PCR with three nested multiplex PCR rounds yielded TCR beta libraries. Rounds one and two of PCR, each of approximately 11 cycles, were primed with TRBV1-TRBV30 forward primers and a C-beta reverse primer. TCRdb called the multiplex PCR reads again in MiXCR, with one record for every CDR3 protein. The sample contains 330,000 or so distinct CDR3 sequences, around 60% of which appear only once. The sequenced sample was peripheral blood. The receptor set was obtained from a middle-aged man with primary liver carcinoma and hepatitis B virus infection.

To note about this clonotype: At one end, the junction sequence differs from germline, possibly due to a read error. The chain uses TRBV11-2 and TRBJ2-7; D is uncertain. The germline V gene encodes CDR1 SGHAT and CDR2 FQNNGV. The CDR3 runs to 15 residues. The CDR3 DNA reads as TGTGGCAGCAGCTTCCCGGACGACCCATCGGACGAGCAATACTTC. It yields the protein CGSSFPDDPSDEQYF. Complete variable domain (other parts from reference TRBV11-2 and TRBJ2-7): EAGVAQSPRYKIIEKRQSVAFWCNPISGHATLYWYQQILGQGPKLLIQFQNNGVVDDSQLPKDRFSAERLKGVDSTLKIQPAKLEDSAVYLCGSSFPDDPSDEQYFGPGTRLTVT.

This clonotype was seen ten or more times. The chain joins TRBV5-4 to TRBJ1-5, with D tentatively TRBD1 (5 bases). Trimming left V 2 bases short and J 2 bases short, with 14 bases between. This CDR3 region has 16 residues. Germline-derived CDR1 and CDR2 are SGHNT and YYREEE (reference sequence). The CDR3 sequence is CASSLGGRGGNQPQHF. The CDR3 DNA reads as TGTGCCAGCAGCTTAGGAGGGAGGGGTGGCAATCAGCCCCAGCATTTT. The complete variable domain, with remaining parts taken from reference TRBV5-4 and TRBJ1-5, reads ETGVTQSPTHLIKTRGQQVTLRCSSQSGHNTVSWYQQALGQGPQFIFQYYREEENGRGNFPPRFSGLQFPNYSSELNVNALELDDSALYLCASSLGGRGGNQPQHFGDGTRLSIL.